The sequence of this TCR beta chain was determined in a study of technical replicates of blood from a handful of donors. This CDR3 has 15 amino acids. CDR1 and CDR2 (germline): SGDLS, YYNGEE. Trimming took 4 bases from V and 4 from J, leaving 17 bases between them. Sequencing used immunoSEQ multiplex PCR; TCRdb keeps in-frame clones, though not all of them. The sample carries some 68,000 clones, about 95% recorded once. The chain combines TRBV9 with TRBJ1-2; perhaps TRBD1 as D (6 bases). Source material: T cells isolated from PBMCs. The sequence came from a human donor in good health. CDR3 region: CASSPLGGAPYGYTF. The CDR3 region has the DNA TGTGCCAGCAGCCCCCTCGGGGGGGCCCCCTATGGCTACACCTTC. Filled out from reference TRBV9 and TRBJ1-2, the complete variable domain reads DSGVTQTPKHLITATGQRVTLRCSPRSGDLSVYWYQQSLDQGLQFLIQYYNGEERAKGNILERFSAQQFPDLHSELNLSSLELGDSALYFCASSPLGGAPYGYTFGSGTRLTVV.